This TCR beta chain originates from a study of blood T cell repertoires in COVID-19. For the study at large: Italy, Spain and the United States were the sources of the convalescent and acute COVID-19 samples. The cDNA or gDNA used as material had been derived from T cells, B-cell-depleted T cells, or PBMCs.

Trimming took off 6 bases at V and 3 bases at J, with 12 bases between the two ends. This CDR3 spans 13 amino acids. The table came from immunoSEQ multiplex PCR; TCRdb's copy has only in-frame clones and leaves some out. This sample has about 58,000 clones; roughly 90% occur once, and the top ten carry about 13%. The rearrangement links TRBV12-3 or TRBV12-4 to TRBJ2-7; a possible D gene is TRBD1 (6 bases). This TCR was recovered from a man aged 55 to 70 with active COVID-19. Sequencing used peripheral blood. This CDR3 reads CASRNWDIYEQYF. In DNA, the CDR3 is TGTGCCAGCAGAAACTGGGACATCTACGAGCAGTACTTC.